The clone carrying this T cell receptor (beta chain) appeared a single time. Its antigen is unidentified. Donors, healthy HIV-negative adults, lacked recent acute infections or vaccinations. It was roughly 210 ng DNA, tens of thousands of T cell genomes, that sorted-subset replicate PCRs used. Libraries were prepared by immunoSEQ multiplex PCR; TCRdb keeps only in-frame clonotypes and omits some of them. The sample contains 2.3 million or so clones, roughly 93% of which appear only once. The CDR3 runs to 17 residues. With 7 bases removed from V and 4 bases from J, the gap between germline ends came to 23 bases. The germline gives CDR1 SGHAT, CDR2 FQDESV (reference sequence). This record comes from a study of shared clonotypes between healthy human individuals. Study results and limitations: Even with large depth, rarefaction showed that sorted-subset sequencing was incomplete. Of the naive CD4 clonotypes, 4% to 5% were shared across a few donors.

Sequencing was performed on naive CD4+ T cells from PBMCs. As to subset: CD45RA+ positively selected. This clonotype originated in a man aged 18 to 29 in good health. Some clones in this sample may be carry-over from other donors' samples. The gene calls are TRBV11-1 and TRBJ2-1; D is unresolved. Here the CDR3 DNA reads TGTGCCAGCACCAACCGCGATGGCGGCTTCGGGTACAATGAGCAGTTCTTC. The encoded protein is CASTNRDGGFGYNEQFF.